The clone carrying this T cell receptor (beta chain) was recorded at least ten times. TCRdb called the RT-PCR reads again in MiXCR, with one record for every CDR3 protein. Of about 680,000 distinct CDR3 sequences listed, around 14% are singletons. The sample taken for sequencing was memory CD4+ T cells from blood. The receptor's source is a female donor in good health, serving as a healthy control.

The CDR3 nucleotides are TGTGCCAGCAGTTACCAACCAGGGGGTTCTAACTATGGCTACACCTTC. Translated, it gives CASSYQPGGSNYGYTF. The V and J genes are TRBV12-3 or TRBV12-4 and TRBJ1-2; the match to TRBD1 covers 7 bases. The ends lost 4 bases at V and 0 bases at J; junction bases unmatched: 8. The CDR3 is made up of 16 amino acids.